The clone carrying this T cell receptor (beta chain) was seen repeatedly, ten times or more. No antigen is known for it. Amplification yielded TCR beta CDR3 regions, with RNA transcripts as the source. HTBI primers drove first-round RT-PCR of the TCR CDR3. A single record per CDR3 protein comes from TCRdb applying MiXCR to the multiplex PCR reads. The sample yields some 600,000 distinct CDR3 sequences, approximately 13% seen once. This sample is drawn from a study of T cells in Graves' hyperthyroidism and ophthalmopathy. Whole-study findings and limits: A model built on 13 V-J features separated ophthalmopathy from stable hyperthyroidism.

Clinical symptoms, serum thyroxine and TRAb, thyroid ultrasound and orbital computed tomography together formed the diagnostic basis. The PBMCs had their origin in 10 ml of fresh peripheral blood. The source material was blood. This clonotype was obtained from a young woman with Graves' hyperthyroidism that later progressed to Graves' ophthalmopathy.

The DNA for the CDR3 is TGTGCCAGCAGTTTAAGGCCGGACACGCATGGAAACACCATATATTTT. This gives the protein CASSLRPDTHGNTIYF. The V and J genes are TRBV28 and TRBJ1-3; tentatively, D is TRBD1 (5 bases). CDR3 size: 16 residues. Germline V gene sequence: CDR1 MDHEN, CDR2 SYDVKM. V dropped 2 bases and J dropped 3 bases, with 14 bases sitting between them.